This T cell receptor beta chain was recovered during a study of cytomegalovirus exposure and HLA in healthy donors. In this sample, this clone turned up a few times. Germline loops: CDR1 SGHDT, CDR2 YYEEEE. The CDR3 totals 17 residues. Trimming cost V 4 bases and J 7 bases; bases outside gene matches: 12. Sequencing used immunoSEQ multiplex PCR; TCRdb keeps in-frame clones, though not all of them. The sample lists 120,000 to 150,000 clones, 84% occurring once. The source of this sequence is a woman in her twenties or thirties in good health and CMV-seronegative. The V and J genes are TRBV5-6 and TRBJ1-5; 12 bases are shared with TRBD1. Sequencing was done on a sample of PBMCs. The CDR3 is CASSTGTGGVYGQPQHF. The DNA for the CDR3 is TGTGCCAGCAGCACCGGGACAGGGGGCGTTTATGGACAGCCCCAGCATTTT. Supplemented by reference TRBV5-6 and TRBJ1-5, the full variable domain reads DAGVTQSPTHLIKTRGQQVTLRCSPKSGHDTVSWYQQALGQGPQFIFQYYEEEERQRGNFPDRFSGHQFPNYSSELNVNALLLGDSALYLCASSTGTGGVYGQPQHFGDGTRLSIL.